A single sample gave rise to the 19 T cell receptor beta chains below, sequenced in a study of T cells in Graves' hyperthyroidism and ophthalmopathy. Template material for amplifying TCR beta CDR3 regions consisted of RNA transcripts. During a first-round RT-PCR of the TCR CDR3, the HTBI primer set was used. TCRdb used MiXCR to reprocess the multiplex PCR reads, holding one entry per CDR3 protein. The sample contains approximately 610,000 distinct CDR3 sequences, roughly 15% of which appear only once. Sequencing was performed on blood. Every receptor here comes from a middle-aged woman with Graves' ophthalmopathy.

This clonotype was recorded at least ten times. J is TRBJ1-3 and V is TRBV12-3 or TRBV12-4; unclear D gene. The CDR3 covers 11 residues. V shed 2 bases and J shed 7 bases, with 3 bases lying between them. CDR3 residues: CASSLSNTIYF. In DNA, the CDR3 is TGTGCCAGCAGTTTAAGTAACACCATATATTTT.

This clonotype was counted ten times or more. V usage is TRBV27 and J usage is TRBJ2-7, with 10 bases matching TRBD1. After removal of 3 bases from V and 2 bases from J, the junction contained 4 bases not matched to a gene. Germline-derived CDR1 and CDR2 are MNHEY and SMNVEV (reference sequence). This CDR3 is 15 amino acids long. The DNA for the CDR3 is TGTGCCAGCAGTTTCTCCGGACAGGGGGCCTACGAGCAGTACTTC. The encoded protein is CASSFSGQGAYEQYF.

The rearrangement joins TRBV6-5 to TRBJ2-7, with D maybe TRBD2 (5 bases). The CDR3 runs to 14 residues. CDR1 and CDR2 (germline): MNHEY, SVGAGI. Trimming left V 5 bases short and J 3 bases short, with 14 bases between. DNA for the CDR3: TGTGCCAGCAGTATACAGAGGGATAGCTACGAGCAGTACTTC. Translation gives CASSIQRDSYEQYF.

V is TRBV3-1 and J is TRBJ2-7, with 10 nucleotides matching TRBD2. The CDR3 loop spans 14 amino acids. Germline CDR1 reads LGHDT; CDR2 reads YNNKEL (reference sequence). V was pared by 5 bases and J by 3 bases, with 4 bases of the junction left unmatched. CDR3 coding DNA: TGTGCCAGCAGCGGACTAGCGGCCAACTACGAGCAGTACTTC. It codes for CASSGLAANYEQYF.

This clonotype was observed at least ten times. V is TRBV4-2 and J is TRBJ2-7; TRBD1 matches at 10 bases. Germline CDR1 reads LGHNA; CDR2 reads YNFKEQ. The CDR3 spans 15 residues. Germline trimming cut 0 bases from V and 4 bases from J; bases unmatched to any gene: 3. The CDR3 here is CASSQERDRGYEQYF. CDR3 coding DNA: TGTGCCAGCAGCCAAGAAAGGGACAGGGGATACGAGCAGTACTTC.

This clonotype was found many times. The chain combines TRBV4-1 with TRBJ2-5; D is ambiguous. Trimming removed 0 bases at V and 9 bases at J, with 8 bases between. In germline, CDR1 is MGHRA, CDR2 YSYEKL. The CDR3 runs to 12 residues. The CDR3 bases are TGCGCCAGCAGCCAAGATGGTGAGGCCCAGTACTTC. Translating gives CASSQDGEAQYF.

This clonotype was seen repeatedly, ten times or more. The CDR3 protein is CASSSQGLARAKNIQYF. The CDR3 DNA is TGTGCCAGCAGTTCCCAAGGACTAGCGAGAGCCAAAAACATTCAGTACTTC. V gene TRBV6-5 combines with J gene TRBJ2-4; 9 bases agree with TRBD2. In germline, CDR1 is MNHEY, CDR2 SVGAGI. The CDR3 length is 17 residues. V lost 4 bases and J lost 0; bases outside the gene matches: 7.

This clonotype has a count of ten or more. The chain uses TRBV6-4 and TRBJ1-2, with TRBD1 matching 8 bases. This CDR3 has 14 amino acids. In germline, CDR1 is MRHNA, CDR2 SNTAGT. V was clipped by 8 bases and J by 7 bases; unmatched bases: 12. CDR3 residues: CASSRDRSGAGYTF. CDR3 DNA: TGTGCCAGCTCCAGGGACAGGTCTGGCGCTGGCTACACCTTC.

This clonotype was observed many times. The J gene is TRBJ2-2, the V gene TRBV11-2; D gene uncertain. The V gene's germline CDR1 is SGHAT and CDR2 FQNNGV. With 0 bases removed from V and 1 base from J, the gap between germline ends came to 3 bases. This CDR3 spans 14 amino acids. In nucleotides, the CDR3 is TGTGCCAGCAGCTTAGAGGTGAACACCGGGGAGCTGTTTTTT. This translates into CASSLEVNTGELFF.

Many counts were recorded for this clonotype. The chain is built from TRBV7-3 and TRBJ2-2; D is unresolved. Germline loops: CDR1 SGHTA, CDR2 FQGTGA. Between the trimmed V and J ends, which lost 1 base and 1 base, there was a span of 4 bases. The CDR3 is 14 residues long. The CDR3 is CASSLSVNTGELFF. The CDR3, as DNA: TGTGCCAGCAGCTTAAGCGTGAACACCGGGGAGCTGTTTTTT.

The sample holds many counts of this clonotype. This chain links TRBV29-1 with TRBJ1-2; 10 bases fit TRBD1. V was pared by 4 bases and J by 4 bases, with 3 bases of the junction left unmatched. The CDR3 has 13 amino acids. From germline, CDR1 is SQVTM and CDR2 ANQGSEA. CDR3 bases: TGCAGCGTTGGGGGACAGGGGATCTATGGCTACACCTTC. Protein: CSVGGQGIYGYTF.

This clonotype has at least ten counts. The rearrangement joins TRBV7-2 to TRBJ1-1; 7 positions match TRBD1. Germline V gene lookup returns CDR1 SGHTA and CDR2 FQGNSA. Unmatched junction bases numbered 8, after V lost 0 bases and J lost 7 bases. The CDR3 has 15 amino acids. DNA of the CDR3: TGTGCCAGCAGCTTAGCGAAGACAGGGACCAGTGAAGCTTTCTTT. Protein sequence: CASSLAKTGTSEAFF.

This clonotype was observed many times. The chain recombines TRBV27 with TRBJ2-7; 9 positions agree with TRBD2. The CDR3 totals 14 residues. Per the germline V gene, CDR1 is MNHEY and CDR2 is SMNVEV (reference sequence). Germline trimming cut 5 bases from V and 5 bases from J; bases unmatched to any gene: 7. CDR3 nucleotide sequence: TGTGCCAGCAGTCAATATAGCGGGAGCAACGAGCAGTACTTC. Translation gives CASSQYSGSNEQYF.

This clonotype occurred a few times. J is TRBJ1-2 and V is TRBV5-1, with unresolved D. From germline, CDR1 is SGHRS and CDR2 YFSETQ. CDR3 length equals 13 residues. V lost 4 bases, J lost 6 bases, and 13 bases lay in between. The CDR3 loop reads CASSVRGLDGYTF. The DNA for the CDR3 is TGCGCCAGCAGCGTTAGAGGGTTAGATGGCTACACCTTC.

This clonotype appeared a few times. The chain employs TRBV11-1 and TRBJ2-2, with 12 positions matching TRBD2. The CDR3 has 17 residues. CDR1 and CDR2 from the germline V gene are SGHAT and FQDESV (reference sequence). V gave up 2 bases and J gave up 6 bases; unmatched junction bases: 7. CDR3 DNA sequence: TGTGCCAGCAGCTTAACCCTGACTAGCGGGAGTCCCGGGGAGCTGTTTTTT. Translated: CASSLTLTSGSPGELFF.

The table lists this clonotype with many counts. The CDR3 sequence: CASSSKRERVEQYF. In DNA form, the CDR3 reads TGTGCCAGCAGTTCCAAGCGGGAGAGGGTCGAGCAGTACTTC. The chain has TRBV6-5 and TRBJ2-7; 8 bases are a match to TRBD2. After removal of 4 bases from V and 6 bases from J, the junction contained 8 bases not matched to a gene. CDR1 and CDR2 from the germline V gene are MNHEY and SVGAGI. This CDR3 is built from 14 residues.

This clonotype has a count of ten or more. V gene TRBV24-1 combines with J gene TRBJ2-2; D remains ambiguous. The V and J ends lost 0 bases and 3 bases respectively, with 10 bases between them. Germline assignment: CDR1 KGHDR and CDR2 SFDVKD. The CDR3 is 16 amino acids. The CDR3 sequence is CATSDLQLQDTGELFF. CDR3 coding DNA: TGTGCCACCAGTGATTTGCAGTTGCAAGACACCGGGGAGCTGTTTTTT.

The V gene is TRBV28, the J gene TRBJ2-2; 7 bases match TRBD1. The CDR3 contains 14 residues. Germline CDR1 reads MDHEN; CDR2 reads SYDVKM. J lost 7 bases, V lost 9 bases, and 11 bases had no gene match. CDR3 nucleotides: TGTGCCAGTGAAGGACAGGATCGTTTCGGGGAGCTGTTTTTT. Encoded protein: CASEGQDRFGELFF.

This clonotype was found many times. V gene TRBV6-1 combines with J gene TRBJ2-4; D remains unclear. CDR1 is MNHNS, CDR2 SASEGT, per germline. V lost 6 bases and J lost 0, with 9 bases in between. The CDR3 contains 14 residues. CDR3 DNA sequence: TGTGCCAGCAGCCCTGACTTAGCCAAAAACATTCAGTACTTC. This sequence encodes CASSPDLAKNIQYF.